This TCR beta chain appears in the sequencing data of a study of T cells in Graves' hyperthyroidism and ophthalmopathy. With 5 bases clipped from V and 1 base from J, the junction kept 6 bases outside the gene matches. Germline V gene data show CDR1 as DFQATT and CDR2 as SNEGSKA (reference sequence). The CDR3 extends over 14 amino acids. Study-wide findings and caveats: Blood also contained most expanded thyroid clonotypes above 0.001.

As for this clonotype: Its antigen is still unknown.

Each ophthalmopathy patient scored at least 3 on the Clinical Activity Score and at least 4 on NOSPECS grade, with duration under 3 months. Diagnostic assessment was based on clinical symptoms, serum thyroxine and TRAb, thyroid ultrasound and orbital computed tomography. The TCR beta CDR3 regions underwent amplification using RNA transcripts as the source. HTBI primers drove first-round RT-PCR of the TCR CDR3. TCRdb re-called the multiplex PCR reads through MiXCR, storing one row per CDR3 protein. The sample shows about 400,000 distinct CDR3 sequences, nearly 15% of them seen only once. The receptor was isolated from a woman aged 60-75 years with Graves' ophthalmopathy. The specimen was blood. The rearrangement uses TRBV20-1 and TRBJ2-3, with 7 bases that match TRBD2. As DNA, the CDR3 is TGCAGTGCTGTTCTAGCGGACCGCACAGATACGCAGTATTTT. Residues: CSAVLADRTDTQYF.